This TCR beta chain was captured by sequencing in a study of blood T cell repertoires in COVID-19. As for the study in general: The cDNA or gDNA used as material had been derived from T cells, B-cell-depleted T cells, or PBMCs.

The assay was immunoSEQ multiplex PCR, and TCRdb's table has in-frame clones only and misses some. The repertoire has 190,000 or so clones, around 86% of them found once; the top ten carry around 7%. Germline CDR1 and CDR2: SGHAT and FQNNGV. This CDR3 is built from 15 residues. Germline trimming cut 3 bases from V and 5 bases from J; bases unmatched to any gene: 8. The chain joins TRBV11-2 to TRBJ1-1; 8 bases are shared with TRBD1. Sequencing input: peripheral blood. This receptor was obtained from a man in his forties with acute or convalescent COVID-19. The CDR3: CASSFFRTGKTEAFF. The CDR3 DNA reads TGTGCCAGCAGCTTTTTCAGGACAGGGAAGACTGAAGCTTTCTTT.